Listed here is a single TCR beta chain. This clone's antigen is unknown. The input lacks base qualities; no much larger clone sits a single base away. The CDR3 numbers 15 residues from cysteine through phenylalanine. Only the CDR3 part of the read is kept: 45 bases, read in frame from the first base. CDR1 and CDR2 were assigned from the germline V gene as MDHEN and SYDVKM. Trimming removed 2 bases from V and 6 bases from J, leaving 14 bases between the germline ends. The data stem from a study of shared clonotypes between healthy human individuals (dated by TCRdb to 2019 to 2021). Concerning the study at large: The cohort comprised a couple of women and a few men aged 18 to 49 years. For each donor, CD4 naive and CD4 memory were each run on three plates, CD8 naive on two plates, and CD8 memory on one plate. To estimate repertoire size and how much clonotype sharing occurs between individuals, the study deeply sequenced the blood TCR repertoires of roughly 5 healthy adults. Libraries were prepared and TCR repertoires were sequenced by different laboratories using diverse techniques, in order to increase sequencing depth and limit assay-specific biases. Per donor, leukapheresis produced somewhere between about 0.94 and 9.5 billion PBMCs.

The full study reports these points: Sampling was restricted to blood, and TCR repertoires in tissues likely differ from the TCR repertoires found in blood. Naive subsets generally had larger estimated clonotype richness than memory subsets. Clonotypes shared by all four sorted-subset donors showed higher generation probabilities than non-shared clonotypes. Rarefaction of sorted-subset datasets indicated incomplete sequencing despite the large sequencing depth. Pairwise subsampling indicated that sequencing depth was expected to affect the degree of clonotype sharing among donors. The small number of donors limited the genetic and exposure-history diversity represented. Across four donors, approximately 4.9% of naive CD4, approximately 3.6% of naive CD8, approximately 2.5% of memory CD4, and 0.4% of memory CD8 clonotypes were shared.

CD8 naive samples consisted of CD45RO-negative cells that were positively selected for CCR7, yielding a CD45RA+CCR7+ population without TemRA cells. The donors were healthy, HIV-negative adults with no recently reported acute infections or vaccinations. Every donor was a Caucasian adult living in Nashville, Tennessee, USA. Blood was collected by leukapheresis, and PBMCs were isolated by Ficoll-Histopaque density gradient centrifugation and then cryopreserved in liquid nitrogen vapor phase. Analytical flow cytometry was used to check the purity and quantity of each magnetically sorted T cell population. From each sorted fraction, genomic DNA was isolated and quantified by UV absorbance on a Nanodrop 2000c. Using the deep immunoSEQ assay, multiplex PCR amplified TCR CDR3 regions from genomic DNA. For each cell subset, the extracted genomic DNA was distributed evenly across all wells of several immunoSEQ 96-well plates, and each plate served as one replicate. For sorted subsets, roughly 0.2 ug genomic DNA, equal to approximately 30,000 T cell genomes, was loaded into each replicate PCR. The purified libraries were quantified using a Qubit 3.0 fluorometer, sized with a Bioanalyzer 2100, and then quantified again using the KAPA Library Quantification kit. Every immunoSEQ 96-well plate was sequenced on a dedicated single-read 150-cycle Illumina NextSeq 550 flow cell. As for the original processing: Because only junctional sequences without quality scores were contained in the immunoSEQ output, filtering matching that applied to full-length reads could not be performed. To assign V/J genes and CDR3, sequences were annotated using PyIR, a Python wrapper for IgBLAST v1.9, with IMGT germline references. Reads were removed for weak V/J assignments (E-value above 1e-6), missing CDR3, stop codons, out-of-frame junctions, or ambiguous translated residues. V3J clonotypes were defined as sequences sharing an identical inferred V gene, J gene, and CDR3 amino acid sequence. To compute the percentage overlap between repertoires, the number of shared unique clonotypes was divided by the size of the smaller repertoire. Three approaches were used to assess repertoire richness: RTK rarefaction, the Chao1 estimator, and Recon v2.1 estimates of unobserved clonotypes. Generation probabilities for all TCRbeta clonotypes obtained by the gDNA method from a few donors were computed using OLGA. TCRdb holds this immuneACCESS table with in-frame rearrangements only. Some clones are missing; in checked studies, unresolved V genes explain under half, and the rest has no known cause. V, J and clone size reflect that table, while D and trimming were determined from the DNA. The sample has roughly 590,000 clones on record, roughly 96% of them singletons. The ten largest clones represent 0.11% of the sample.

The rearranged chain carries TRBV28 and TRBJ2-1; TRBD2 is a possible D gene, resting on 5 matching bases. The source of this sequence is a young woman in good health. The sequenced sample was naive CD8+ T cells sorted from blood. Per the publication, the cell subset or site label means: CD45RA+CCR7+. CDR3 sequence: CASSLRSTSANEQFF. At the DNA level, the sequence is TGTGCCAGCAGTTTAAGGTCTACTAGTGCCAATGAGCAGTTCTTC.